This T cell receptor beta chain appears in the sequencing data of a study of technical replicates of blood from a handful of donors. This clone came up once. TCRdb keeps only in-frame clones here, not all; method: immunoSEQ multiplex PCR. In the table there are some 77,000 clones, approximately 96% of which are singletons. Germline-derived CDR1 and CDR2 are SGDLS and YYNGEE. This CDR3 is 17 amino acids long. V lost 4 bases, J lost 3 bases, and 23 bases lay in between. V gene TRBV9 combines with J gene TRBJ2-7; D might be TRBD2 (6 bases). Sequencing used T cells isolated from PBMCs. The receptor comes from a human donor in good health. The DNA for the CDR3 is TGTGCCAGCAGCAAACACCCGGCACCGGGACTTAACTACGAGCAGTACTTC. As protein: CASSKHPAPGLNYEQYF.